This T cell receptor (beta chain) was recorded in a study of regulatory T cells in long-lasting Graves disease. Arm-PCR of CDR3 regions with iRepertoire HTBI primers generated TCR beta libraries. Authors' processing steps: In the combined samples, approximately 62 TRBV and 14 to 15 TRBJ segments were identified. TCRdb recomputed calls from the multiplex PCR reads with MiXCR, one row per CDR3 protein. The V and J calls reflect TCRdb's pipeline rather than the authors' work. The repertoire holds under 300,000 distinct CDR3 sequences, with around 21% as singletons. The CDR3 spans 15 residues. After removal of 2 bases from V and 9 bases from J, the junction contained 8 bases not matched to a gene. Germline CDR1 reads SGHRS; CDR2 reads YFSETQ. In the case of this clonotype: A much larger clone differs from this one at a single base, so this may be a read error.

Described time point: newly diagnosed GD, antithyroid drugs for less than 3 months. Preparation of the TCR library used RNA extracted from PBMCs. Patients came through an endocrinology department, and that department was in Xi'an, China. The chain joins TRBV5-1 to TRBJ1-4; TRBD1 aligns across 9 bases. This clonotype was sampled from a female donor with Graves disease. Sequencing was performed on peripheral blood mononuclear cells (PBMCs), taken at new diagnosis, from a patient treated with antithyroid drugs. CDR3 coding DNA: TGCGCCAGCAGCTTACAGGGGGCTGTTGGTAAAAAACTGTTTTTT. Translation gives CASSLQGAVGKKLFF.